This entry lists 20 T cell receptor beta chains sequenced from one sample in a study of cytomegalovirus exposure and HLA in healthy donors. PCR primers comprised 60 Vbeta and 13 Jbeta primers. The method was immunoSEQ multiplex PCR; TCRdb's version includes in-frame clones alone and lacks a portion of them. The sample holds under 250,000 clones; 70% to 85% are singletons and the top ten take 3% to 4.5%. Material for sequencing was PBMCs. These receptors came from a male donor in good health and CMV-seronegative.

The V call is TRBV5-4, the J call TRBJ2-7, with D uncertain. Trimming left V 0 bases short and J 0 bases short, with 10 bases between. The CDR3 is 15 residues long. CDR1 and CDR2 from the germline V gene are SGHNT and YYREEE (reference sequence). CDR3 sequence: CASSLDPQSSYEQYF. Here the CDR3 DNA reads TGTGCCAGCAGCTTGGACCCACAGAGCTCCTACGAGCAGTACTTC.

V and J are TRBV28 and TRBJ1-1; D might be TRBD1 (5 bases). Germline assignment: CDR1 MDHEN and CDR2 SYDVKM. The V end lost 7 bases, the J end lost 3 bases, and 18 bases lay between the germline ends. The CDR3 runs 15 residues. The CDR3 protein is CASTHRLTGDTEAFF. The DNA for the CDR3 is TGTGCCAGCACCCACCGACTGACGGGGGACACTGAAGCTTTCTTT. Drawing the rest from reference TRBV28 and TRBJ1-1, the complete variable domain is DVKVTQSSRYLVKRTGEKVFLECVQDMDHENMFWYRQDPGLGLRLIYFSYDVKMKEKGDIPEGYSVSREKKERFSLILESASTNQTSMYLCASTHRLTGDTEAFFGQGTRLTVV.

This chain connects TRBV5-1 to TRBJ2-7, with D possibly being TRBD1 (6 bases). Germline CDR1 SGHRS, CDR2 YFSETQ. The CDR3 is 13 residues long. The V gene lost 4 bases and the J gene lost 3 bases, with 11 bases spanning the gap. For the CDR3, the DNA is TGCGCCAGCAGCCGGCCGACAGGCTACGAGCAGTACTTC. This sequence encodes CASSRPTGYEQYF.

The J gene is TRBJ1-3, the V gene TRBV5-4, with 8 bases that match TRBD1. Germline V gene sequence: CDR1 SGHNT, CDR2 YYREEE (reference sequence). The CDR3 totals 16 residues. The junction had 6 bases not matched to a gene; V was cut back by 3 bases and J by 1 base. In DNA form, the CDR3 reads TGTGCCAGCAGCTCAGGACAGGGAGGGTCTGGAAACACCATATATTTT. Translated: CASSSGQGGSGNTIYF.

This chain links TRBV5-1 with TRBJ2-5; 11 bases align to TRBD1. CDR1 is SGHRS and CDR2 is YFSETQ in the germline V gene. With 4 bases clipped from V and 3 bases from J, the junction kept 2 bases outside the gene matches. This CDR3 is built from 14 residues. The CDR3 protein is CASSPGQGEETQYF. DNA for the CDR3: TGCGCCAGCAGCCCGGGACAGGGGGAAGAGACCCAGTACTTC.

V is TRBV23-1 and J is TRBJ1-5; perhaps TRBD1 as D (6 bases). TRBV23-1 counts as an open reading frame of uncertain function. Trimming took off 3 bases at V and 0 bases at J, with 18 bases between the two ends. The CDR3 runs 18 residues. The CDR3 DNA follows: TGCGCCAGCAGTCACGCACAGGGCCGGGGCTCTAGCAATCAGCCCCAGCATTTT. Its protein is CASSHAQGRGSSNQPQHF.

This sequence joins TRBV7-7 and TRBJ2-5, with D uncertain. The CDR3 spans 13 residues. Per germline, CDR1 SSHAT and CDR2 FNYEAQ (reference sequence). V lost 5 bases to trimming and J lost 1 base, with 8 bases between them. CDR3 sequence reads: CASSPELQETQYF. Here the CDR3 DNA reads TGTGCCAGCAGCCCGGAGCTCCAAGAGACCCAGTACTTC.

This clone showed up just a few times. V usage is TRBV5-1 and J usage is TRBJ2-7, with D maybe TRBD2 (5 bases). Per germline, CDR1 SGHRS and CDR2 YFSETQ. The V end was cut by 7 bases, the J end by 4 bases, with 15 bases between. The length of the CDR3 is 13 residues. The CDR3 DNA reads TGCGCCAGCTCCAAACGGGAATTATACGAGCAGTACTTC. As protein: CASSKRELYEQYF.

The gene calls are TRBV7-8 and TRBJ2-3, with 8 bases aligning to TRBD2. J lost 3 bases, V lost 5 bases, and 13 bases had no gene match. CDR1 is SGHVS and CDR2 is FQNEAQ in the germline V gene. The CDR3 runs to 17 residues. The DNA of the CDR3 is TGTGCCAGCAGCAAACGGACTATAGCGGGACGGACAGATACGCAGTATTTT. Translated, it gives CASSKRTIAGRTDTQYF.

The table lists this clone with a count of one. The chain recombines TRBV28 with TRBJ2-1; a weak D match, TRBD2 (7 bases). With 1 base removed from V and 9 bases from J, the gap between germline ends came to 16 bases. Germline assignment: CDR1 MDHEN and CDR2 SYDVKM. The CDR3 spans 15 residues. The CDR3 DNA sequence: TGTGCCAGCAGTTTATTCCCCCGGGGGGCGGGTGAGCAGTTCTTC. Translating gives CASSLFPRGAGEQFF.

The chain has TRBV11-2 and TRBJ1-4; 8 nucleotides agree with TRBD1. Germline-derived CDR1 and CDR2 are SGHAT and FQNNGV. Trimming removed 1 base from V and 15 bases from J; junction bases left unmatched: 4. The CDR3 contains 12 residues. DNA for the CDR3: TGTGCCAGCAGCTTAGTGGGGACAGGCTTGTTTTTT. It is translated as CASSLVGTGLFF. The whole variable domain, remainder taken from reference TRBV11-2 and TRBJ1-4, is EAGVAQSPRYKIIEKRQSVAFWCNPISGHATLYWYQQILGQGPKLLIQFQNNGVVDDSQLPKDRFSAERLKGVDSTLKIQPAKLEDSAVYLCASSLVGTGLFFGSGTQLSVL.

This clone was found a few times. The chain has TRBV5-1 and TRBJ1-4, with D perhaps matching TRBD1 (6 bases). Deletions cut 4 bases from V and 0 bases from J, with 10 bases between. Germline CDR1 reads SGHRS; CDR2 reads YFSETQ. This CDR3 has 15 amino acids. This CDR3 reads CASSIGQPTNEKLFF. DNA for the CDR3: TGCGCCAGCAGCATCGGACAGCCAACTAATGAAAAACTGTTTTTT.

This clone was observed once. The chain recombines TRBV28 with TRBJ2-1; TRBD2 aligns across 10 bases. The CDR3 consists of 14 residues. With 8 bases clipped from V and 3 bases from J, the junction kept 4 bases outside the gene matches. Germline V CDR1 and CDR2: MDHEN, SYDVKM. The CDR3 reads CASYTSGIYNEQFF. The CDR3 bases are TGTGCCAGCTATACTAGCGGGATCTACAATGAGCAGTTCTTC.

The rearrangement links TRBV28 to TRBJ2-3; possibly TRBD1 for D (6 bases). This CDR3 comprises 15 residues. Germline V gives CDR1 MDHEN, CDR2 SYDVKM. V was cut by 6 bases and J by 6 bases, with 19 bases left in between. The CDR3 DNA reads TGTGCCAGCAGCCCACCAGGGGTAGTCATGGATACGCAGTATTTT. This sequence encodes CASSPPGVVMDTQYF.

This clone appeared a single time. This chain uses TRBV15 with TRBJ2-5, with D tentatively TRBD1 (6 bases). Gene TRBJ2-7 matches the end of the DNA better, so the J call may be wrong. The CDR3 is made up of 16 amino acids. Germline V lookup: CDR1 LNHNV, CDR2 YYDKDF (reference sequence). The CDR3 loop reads CATSSEPGVLPYEQYF. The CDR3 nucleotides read TGTGCCACCAGCAGTGAGCCAGGGGTCCTCCCCTACGAGCAGTACTTC.

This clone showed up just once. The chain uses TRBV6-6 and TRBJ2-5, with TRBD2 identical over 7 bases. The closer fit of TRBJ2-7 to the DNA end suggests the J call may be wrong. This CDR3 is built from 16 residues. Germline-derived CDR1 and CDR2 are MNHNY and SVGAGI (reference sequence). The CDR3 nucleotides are TGTGCCAGCAGTTACTGGGGGAGGGCGCAGACCTACGAGCAGTACTTC. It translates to CASSYWGRAQTYEQYF.

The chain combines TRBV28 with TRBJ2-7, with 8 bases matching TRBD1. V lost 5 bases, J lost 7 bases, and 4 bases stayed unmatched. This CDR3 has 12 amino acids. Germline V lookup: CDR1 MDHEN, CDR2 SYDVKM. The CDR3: CASSKGDREQYF. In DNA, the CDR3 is TGTGCCAGCAGTAAAGGGGACAGGGAGCAGTACTTC.

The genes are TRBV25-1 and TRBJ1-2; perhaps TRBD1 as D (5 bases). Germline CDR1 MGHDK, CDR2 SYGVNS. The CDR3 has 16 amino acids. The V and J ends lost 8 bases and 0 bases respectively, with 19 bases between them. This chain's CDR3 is CASYGRTIVPNYGYTF. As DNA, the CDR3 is TGTGCCAGCTATGGGAGGACAATTGTCCCTAACTATGGCTACACCTTC.

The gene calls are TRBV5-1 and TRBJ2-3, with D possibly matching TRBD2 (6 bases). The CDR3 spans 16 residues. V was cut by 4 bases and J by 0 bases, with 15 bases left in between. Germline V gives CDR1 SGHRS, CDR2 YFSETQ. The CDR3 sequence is CASSPETSTSTDTQYF. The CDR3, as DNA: TGCGCCAGCAGCCCGGAGACTAGTACGAGCACAGATACGCAGTATTTT.

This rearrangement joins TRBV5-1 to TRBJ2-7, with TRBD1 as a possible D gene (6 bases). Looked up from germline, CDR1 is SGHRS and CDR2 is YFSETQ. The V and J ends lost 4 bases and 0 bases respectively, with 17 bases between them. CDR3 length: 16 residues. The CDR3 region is CASSEIPDSSSYEQYF. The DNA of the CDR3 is TGCGCCAGCAGCGAAATCCCGGACAGTAGCTCCTACGAGCAGTACTTC. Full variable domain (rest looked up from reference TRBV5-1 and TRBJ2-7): KAGVTQTPRYLIKTRGQQVTLSCSPISGHRSVSWYQQTPGQGLQFLFEYFSETQRNKGNFPGRFSGRQFSNSRSEMNVSTLELGDSALYLCASSEIPDSSSYEQYFGPGTRLTVT.